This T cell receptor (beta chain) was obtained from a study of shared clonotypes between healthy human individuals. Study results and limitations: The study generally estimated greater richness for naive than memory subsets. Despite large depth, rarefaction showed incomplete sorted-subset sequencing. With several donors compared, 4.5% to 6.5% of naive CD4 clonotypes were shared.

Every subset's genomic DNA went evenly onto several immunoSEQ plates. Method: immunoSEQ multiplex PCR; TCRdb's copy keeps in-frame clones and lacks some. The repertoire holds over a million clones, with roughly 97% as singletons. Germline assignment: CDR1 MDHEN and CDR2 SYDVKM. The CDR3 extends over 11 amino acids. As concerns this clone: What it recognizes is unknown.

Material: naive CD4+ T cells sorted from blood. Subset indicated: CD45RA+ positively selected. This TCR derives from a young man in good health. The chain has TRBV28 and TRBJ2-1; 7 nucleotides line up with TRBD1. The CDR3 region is CAAAGGNEQFF. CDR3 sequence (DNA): TGTGCAGCGGCAGGGGGAAATGAGCAGTTCTTC.